These 9 T cell receptor beta chains were sequenced from one sample in a study of cytomegalovirus exposure and HLA in healthy donors. PCR was performed using 60 Vbeta and 13 Jbeta primers. TCRdb's copy holds only in-frame clones and misses some; the assay was immunoSEQ multiplex PCR. The sample lists 160,000 or so clones; roughly 80% were seen once. Input material: PBMCs. The receptors come from a male donor in good health and CMV-seropositive.

V and J are TRBV7-2 and TRBJ2-1, with 15 bases aligning to TRBD2. V shed 0 bases, J shed 7 bases, and the junction held 7 bases outside the gene matches. CDR3 size: 18 residues. Germline V gives CDR1 SGHTA, CDR2 FQGNSA. The CDR3 reads CASSLAGLAGGRRNEQFF. CDR3 DNA: TGTGCCAGCAGCTTAGCAGGACTAGCGGGAGGGAGGAGGAATGAGCAGTTCTTC.

This clone is a singleton in its sample. V and J are TRBV2 and TRBJ2-7; perhaps TRBD1 as D (5 bases). This CDR3 is 16 amino acids long. Germline CDR1 SNHLY, CDR2 FYNNEI. The V and J ends lost 4 bases and 0 bases respectively, with 16 bases between them. As DNA, the CDR3 is TGTGCCAGCAGTGTTCCCCAGGGCCCTAGCTCCTACGAGCAGTACTTC. It encodes CASSVPQGPSSYEQYF. Full variable domain (rest looked up from reference TRBV2 and TRBJ2-7): EPEVTQTPSHQVTQMGQEVILRCVPISNHLYFYWYRQILGQKVEFLVSFYNNEISEKSEIFDDQFSVERPDGSNFTLKIRSTKLEDSAMYFCASSVPQGPSSYEQYFGPGTRLTVT.

The V and J genes are TRBV7-2 and TRBJ2-7, with 11 bases lining up with TRBD1. The V and J ends lost 3 bases and 5 bases, in that order; junction bases with no gene match: 6. There are 15 residues in the CDR3. Germline CDR1 and CDR2: SGHTA and FQGNSA. CDR3 nucleotide sequence: TGTGCCAGCAGCTTGGACAGGGGGCTTTTCCACGAGCAGTACTTC. Translating gives CASSLDRGLFHEQYF.

The V call is TRBV30, the J call TRBJ2-7; D ambiguous. Germline CDR1 is GTSNPN and CDR2 is SVGIG (reference sequence). The CDR3 consists of 12 residues. Trimming stripped 5 bases from V and 3 bases from J, with 11 bases between. CDR3 coding DNA: TGTGCCTGGGGTCTAGTGGGCTACGAGCAGTACTTC. Encoded protein: CAWGLVGYEQYF. Combining the CDR3 with reference TRBV30 and TRBJ2-7 gives the whole variable domain SQTIHQWPATLVQPVGSPLSLECTVEGTSNPNLYWYRQAAGRGLQLLFYSVGIGQISSEVPQNLSASRPQDRQFILSSKKLLLSDSGFYLCAWGLVGYEQYFGPGTRLTVT.

CDR3 sequence: CAISGRQGTEAFF. The CDR3 nucleotides are TGTGCCATCAGTGGTAGACAGGGCACTGAAGCTTTCTTT. The chain couples TRBV10-3 to TRBJ1-1, with TRBD1 identical over 7 bases. The CDR3 covers 13 residues. Germline CDR1 reads ENHRY; CDR2 reads SYGVKD. The J segment lost 4 bases and the V segment lost 4 bases, leaving 3 bases of the junction unmatched.

For this clone: At one end, the junction sequence differs from germline, possibly due to a read error. Distinct nucleotide sequences in the sample also encode this CDR3. The rearrangement links TRBV30 to TRBJ1-2; no definite D call. CDR3 length equals 13 residues. The germline CDR1 and CDR2 sequences are GTSNPN and SVGIG (reference sequence). CDR3 sequence: CAWSSGFGYGYTF. In nucleotides, the CDR3 is TGCGCCTGGAGTTCAGGTTTTGGCTATGGCTACACCTTC.

In its sample, this clone was seen once. The chain is built from TRBV25-1 and TRBJ1-6; no clear D. The CDR3 is 14 amino acids. V lost 0 bases and J 11 bases, leaving 11 bases between the germline ends. The V gene's germline CDR1 is MGHDK and CDR2 SYGVNS. CDR3: CASSEYGGPTPLHF. CDR3 nucleotide sequence: TGTGCCAGCAGTGAATATGGAGGGCCTACACCCCTCCACTTT. The whole variable domain, remainder taken from reference TRBV25-1 and TRBJ1-6, is EADIYQTPRYLVIGTGKKITLECSQTMGHDKMYWYQQDPGMELHLIHYSYGVNSTEKGDLSSESTVSRIRTEHFPLTLESARPSHTSQYLCASSEYGGPTPLHFGNGTRLTVT.

The chain carries TRBV16 and TRBJ1-2, with a tentative D call TRBD1 (6 bases). V dropped 4 bases and J dropped 8 bases, with 17 bases sitting between them. This CDR3 contains 14 residues. Germline CDR1 and CDR2: KGHSY and FQNENV. The CDR3 bases are TGTGCCAGCAGCCCCGCGTGGCAGGGACACGGCTACACCTTC. Encoded protein: CASSPAWQGHGYTF. Looking up the rest from reference TRBV16 and TRBJ1-2 gives the full variable domain: GEEVAQTPKHLVRGEGQKAKLYCAPIKGHSYVFWYQQVLKNEFKFLISFQNENVFDETGMPKERFSAKCLPNSPCSLEIQATKLEDSAVYFCASSPAWQGHGYTFGSGTRLTVV.

The chain uses TRBV4-1 and TRBJ1-2; D is ambiguous. From germline, CDR1 is MGHRA and CDR2 YSYEKL. CDR3 length: 15 residues. V was pared by 2 bases and J by 4 bases, with 14 bases between. CDR3 sequence (DNA): TGCGCCAGCAGCCAAAGTCAACAGACCCGCTATGGCTACACCTTC. Translation: CASSQSQQTRYGYTF.